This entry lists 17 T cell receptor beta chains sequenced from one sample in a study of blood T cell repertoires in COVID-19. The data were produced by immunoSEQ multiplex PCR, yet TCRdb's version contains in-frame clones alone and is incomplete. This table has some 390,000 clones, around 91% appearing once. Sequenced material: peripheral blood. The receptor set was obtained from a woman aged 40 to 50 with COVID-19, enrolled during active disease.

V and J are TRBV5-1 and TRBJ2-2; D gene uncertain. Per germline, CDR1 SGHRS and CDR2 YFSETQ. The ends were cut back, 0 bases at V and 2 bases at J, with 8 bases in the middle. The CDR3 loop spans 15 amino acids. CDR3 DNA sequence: TGCGCCAGCAGCTTGGAAATGAGAAACACCGGGGAGCTGTTTTTT. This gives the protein CASSLEMRNTGELFF.

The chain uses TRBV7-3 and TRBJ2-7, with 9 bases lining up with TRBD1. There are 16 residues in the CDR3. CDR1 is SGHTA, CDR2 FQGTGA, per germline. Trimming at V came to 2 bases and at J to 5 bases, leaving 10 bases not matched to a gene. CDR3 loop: CASSLGSGQGNHEQYF. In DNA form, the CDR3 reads TGTGCCAGCAGCTTAGGGTCGGGACAGGGAAACCACGAGCAGTACTTC.

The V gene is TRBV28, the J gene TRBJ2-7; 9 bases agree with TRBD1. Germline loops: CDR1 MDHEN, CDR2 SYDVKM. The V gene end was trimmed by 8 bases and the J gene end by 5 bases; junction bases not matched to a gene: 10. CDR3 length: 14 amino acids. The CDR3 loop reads CASERTGVVHEQYF. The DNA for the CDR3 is TGTGCCAGCGAAAGGACAGGGGTAGTCCACGAGCAGTACTTC.

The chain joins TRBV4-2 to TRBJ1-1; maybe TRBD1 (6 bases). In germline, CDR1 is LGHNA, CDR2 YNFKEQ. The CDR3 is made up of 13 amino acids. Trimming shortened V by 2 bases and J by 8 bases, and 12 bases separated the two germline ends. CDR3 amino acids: CASSQPTTGEAFF. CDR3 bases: TGTGCCAGCAGCCAACCCACCACAGGGGAAGCTTTCTTT.

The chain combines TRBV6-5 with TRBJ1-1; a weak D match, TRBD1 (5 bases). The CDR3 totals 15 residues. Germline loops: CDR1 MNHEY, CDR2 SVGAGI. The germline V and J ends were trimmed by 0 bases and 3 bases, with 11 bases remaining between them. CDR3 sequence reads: CASSYSTDRDTEAFF. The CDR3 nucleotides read TGTGCCAGCAGTTACTCGACCGACAGAGACACTGAAGCTTTCTTT.

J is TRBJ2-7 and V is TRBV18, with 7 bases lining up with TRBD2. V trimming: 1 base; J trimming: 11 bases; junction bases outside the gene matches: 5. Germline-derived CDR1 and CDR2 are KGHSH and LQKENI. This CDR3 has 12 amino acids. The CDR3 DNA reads TGTGCCAGCTCACCACTTCAGGGAGGGGAGTACTTC. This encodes CASSPLQGGEYF.

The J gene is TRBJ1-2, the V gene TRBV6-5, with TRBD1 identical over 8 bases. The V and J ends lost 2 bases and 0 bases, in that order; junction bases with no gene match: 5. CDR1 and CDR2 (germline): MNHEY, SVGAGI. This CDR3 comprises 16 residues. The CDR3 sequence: CASSYRDRISNYGYTF. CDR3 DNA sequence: TGTGCCAGCAGTTACCGGGACAGGATATCTAACTATGGCTACACCTTC.

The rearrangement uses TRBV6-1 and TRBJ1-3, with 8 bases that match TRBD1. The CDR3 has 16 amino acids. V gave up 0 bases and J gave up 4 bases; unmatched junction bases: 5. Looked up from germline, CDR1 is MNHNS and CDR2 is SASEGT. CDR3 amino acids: CASSEARTGSGNTIYF. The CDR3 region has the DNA TGTGCCAGCAGTGAAGCGCGGACAGGGTCCGGAAACACCATATATTTT.

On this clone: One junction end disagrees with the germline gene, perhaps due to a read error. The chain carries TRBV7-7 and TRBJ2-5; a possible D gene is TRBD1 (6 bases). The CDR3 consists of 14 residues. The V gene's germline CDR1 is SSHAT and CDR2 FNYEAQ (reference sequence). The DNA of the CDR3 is TGTGCTAGCAGCTTAACCGCAGGGGAAGAGACCCAGTACTTC. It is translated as CASSLTAGEETQYF.

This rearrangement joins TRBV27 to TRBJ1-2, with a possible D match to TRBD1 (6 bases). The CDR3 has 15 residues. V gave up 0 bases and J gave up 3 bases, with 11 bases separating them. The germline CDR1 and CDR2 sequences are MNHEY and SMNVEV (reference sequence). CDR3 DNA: TGTGCCAGCAGTTTATCCCGGACAGCCCACTATGGCTACACCTTC. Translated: CASSLSRTAHYGYTF.

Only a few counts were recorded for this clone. The CDR3, as DNA: TGTGCCAGCACCCAACCAATTGACAGGTTATTGTACACAGATACGCAGTATTTT. Encoded protein: CASTQPIDRLLYTDTQYF. The genes are TRBV7-2 and TRBJ2-3, with a weak D call TRBD1 (6 bases). Trimming left V 7 bases short and J 2 bases short, with 25 bases between. This CDR3 contains 18 residues. The germline gives CDR1 SGHTA, CDR2 FQGNSA. Filled out from reference TRBV7-2 and TRBJ2-3, the complete variable domain reads GAGVSQSPSNKVTEKGKDVELRCDPISGHTALYWYRQSLGQGLEFLIYFQGNSAPDKSGLPSDRFSAERTGGSVSTLTIQRTQQEDSAVYLCASTQPIDRLLYTDTQYFGPGTRLTVL.

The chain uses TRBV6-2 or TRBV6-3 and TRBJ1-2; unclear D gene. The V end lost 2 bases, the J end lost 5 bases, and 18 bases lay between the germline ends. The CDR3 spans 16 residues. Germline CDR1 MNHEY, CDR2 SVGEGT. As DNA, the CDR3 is TGTGCCAGCAGTTACGGACGTCGGAGAGAGGGATATGGCTACACCTTC. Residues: CASSYGRRREGYGYTF.

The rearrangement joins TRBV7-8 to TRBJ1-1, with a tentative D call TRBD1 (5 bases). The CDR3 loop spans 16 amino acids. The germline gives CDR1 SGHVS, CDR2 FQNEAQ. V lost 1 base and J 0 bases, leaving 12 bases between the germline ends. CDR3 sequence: CASSLVREVMNTEAFF. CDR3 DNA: TGTGCCAGCAGCTTAGTCAGGGAGGTCATGAACACTGAAGCTTTCTTT. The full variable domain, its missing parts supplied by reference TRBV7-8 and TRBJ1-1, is GAGVSQSPRYKVAKRGQDVALRCDPISGHVSLFWYQQALGQGPEFLTYFQNEAQLDKSGLPSDRFFAERPEGSVSTLKIQRTQQEDSAVYLCASSLVREVMNTEAFFGQGTRLTVV.

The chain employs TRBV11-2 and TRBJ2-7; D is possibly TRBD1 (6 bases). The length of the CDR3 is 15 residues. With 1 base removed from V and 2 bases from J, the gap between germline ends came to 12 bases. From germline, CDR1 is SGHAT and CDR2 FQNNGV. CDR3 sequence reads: CASSLGGQITYEQYF. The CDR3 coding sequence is TGTGCCAGCAGCTTAGGGGGACAAATTACCTACGAGCAGTACTTC.

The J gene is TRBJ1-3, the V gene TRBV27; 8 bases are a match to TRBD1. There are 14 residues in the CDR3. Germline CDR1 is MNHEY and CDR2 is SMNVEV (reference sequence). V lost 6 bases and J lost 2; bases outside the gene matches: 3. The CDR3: CASRLTGAGNTIYF. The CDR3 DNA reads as TGTGCCAGCAGACTGACAGGGGCTGGAAACACCATATATTTT.

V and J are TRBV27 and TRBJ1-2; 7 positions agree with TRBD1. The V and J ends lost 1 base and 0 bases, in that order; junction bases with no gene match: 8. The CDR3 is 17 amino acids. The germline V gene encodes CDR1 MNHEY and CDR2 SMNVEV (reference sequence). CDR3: CASSLLVSGTANYGYTF. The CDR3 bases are TGTGCCAGCAGTTTATTGGTCTCGGGGACAGCTAACTATGGCTACACCTTC.

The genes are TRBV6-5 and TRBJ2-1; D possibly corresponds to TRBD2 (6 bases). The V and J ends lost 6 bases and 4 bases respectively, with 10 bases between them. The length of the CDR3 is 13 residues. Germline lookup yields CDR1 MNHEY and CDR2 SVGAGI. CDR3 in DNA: TGTGCCAGCAGGGGACTCCTATACAATGAGCAGTTCTTC. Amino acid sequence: CASRGLLYNEQFF.